Listed below are T cell receptor beta chains from one sample, sequenced in a study of control samples from healthy donors and cancer patients. Assay used: immunoSEQ multiplex PCR; TCRdb lists only in-frame clones, some missing. The sample has 100,000 to 150,000 clones; more than 75% are singletons. The sequencing sample was made of blood. The receptors here all came from a man younger than 35 in good health. Both conserved end residues are part of each CDR3. Fields, in order: CDR3 protein, CDR3 DNA, J gene, clone size, D gene, CDR3 length, V gene. A D gene is named only where the DNA matches it firmly. For some rows the clone size is stated as once, few or many, or as a class when expanded; others skip it.

CDR3 protein: CASSLYRIVTGELFF; CDR3 DNA: TGTGCCAGCAGCTTGTACAGGATCGTAACCGGGGAGCTGTTTTTT; J gene: TRBJ2-2; clone size: few; D gene: -; CDR3 length: 15; V gene: TRBV5-8
CDR3 protein: CASSPSGQGETNSNQPQHF; CDR3 DNA: TGTGCCAGCTCACCATCGGGGCAGGGGGAAACCAATAGCAATCAGCCCCAGCATTTT; J gene: TRBJ1-5; clone size: -; D gene: TRBD1; CDR3 length: 19; V gene: TRBV18
CDR3 protein: CASSPLSILSYEQYF; CDR3 DNA: TGCGCCAGCAGCCCCCTGTCCATTCTCTCCTACGAGCAGTACTTC; J gene: TRBJ2-7; clone size: -; D gene: -; CDR3 length: 15; V gene: TRBV5-1
CDR3 protein: CASSPLGSGKIEQYF; CDR3 DNA: TGTGCCAGCAGCCCATTAGGTAGCGGGAAGATCGAGCAGTACTTC; J gene: TRBJ2-7; clone size: -; D gene: TRBD2; CDR3 length: 15; V gene: TRBV7-2
CDR3 protein: CASSLARQPQHF; CDR3 DNA: TGTGCCAGCAGTTTAGCGCGTCAGCCCCAGCATTTT; J gene: TRBJ1-5; clone size: -; D gene: -; CDR3 length: 12; V gene: TRBV12-3/TRBV12-4
CDR3 protein: CASSIAGIDEQYF; CDR3 DNA: TGTGCCAGTAGTATAGCCGGGATTGACGAGCAGTACTTC; J gene: TRBJ2-7; clone size: -; D gene: -; CDR3 length: 13; V gene: TRBV19
CDR3 protein: CASSDRLAGGYEQYF; CDR3 DNA: TGTGCCAGCAGCGACCGACTAGCGGGAGGCTACGAGCAGTACTTC; J gene: TRBJ2-7; clone size: -; D gene: TRBD2; CDR3 length: 15; V gene: TRBV7-2
CDR3 protein: CASSVATYQETQYF; CDR3 DNA: TGTGCCAGCAGCGTAGCGACATACCAAGAGACCCAGTACTTC; J gene: TRBJ2-5; clone size: -; D gene: -; CDR3 length: 14; V gene: TRBV9
CDR3 protein: CASSLGQGATGNIQYF; CDR3 DNA: TGTGCCAGCAGCTTAGGACAGGGGGCTACTGGAAACATTCAGTACTTC; J gene: TRBJ2-4; clone size: -; D gene: TRBD1; CDR3 length: 16; V gene: TRBV7-8
CDR3 protein: CASSQMALAGKVTQYF; CDR3 DNA: TGTGCCAGCAGCCAAATGGCGCTAGCGGGAAAGGTTACGCAGTATTTT; J gene: TRBJ2-3; clone size: -; D gene: TRBD2; CDR3 length: 16; V gene: TRBV3-1/TRBV3-2
CDR3 protein: CASSQDPKKRLDTQYF; CDR3 DNA: TGTGCCAGCAGCCAAGACCCCAAAAAACGGCTGGATACGCAGTATTTT; J gene: TRBJ2-3; clone size: few; D gene: -; CDR3 length: 16; V gene: TRBV3-1/TRBV3-2
CDR3 protein: CASSQDPQELNTEAFF; CDR3 DNA: TGTGCCAGCAGCCAAGACCCACAGGAGCTGAACACTGAAGCTTTCTTT; J gene: TRBJ1-1; clone size: -; D gene: -; CDR3 length: 16; V gene: TRBV14
CDR3 protein: CASSPPPGQGAHEQFF; CDR3 DNA: TGTGCCAGTAGTCCGCCGCCGGGACAGGGGGCACATGAGCAGTTCTTC; J gene: TRBJ2-1; clone size: -; D gene: TRBD1; CDR3 length: 16; V gene: TRBV19
CDR3 protein: CASSFSGSATNEKLFF; CDR3 DNA: TGTGCCAGCAGCTTTTCGGGGTCGGCAACTAATGAAAAACTGTTTTTT; J gene: TRBJ1-4; clone size: -; D gene: -; CDR3 length: 16; V gene: TRBV7-9
CDR3 protein: CASKDLAGVNEQFF; CDR3 DNA: TGTGCCAGTAAGGACTTAGCGGGAGTGAATGAGCAGTTCTTC; J gene: TRBJ2-1; clone size: -; D gene: TRBD2; CDR3 length: 14; V gene: TRBV19
CDR3 protein: CASSYSTGGNQPQHF; CDR3 DNA: TGTGCCAGCAGTTACTCGACAGGGGGAAATCAGCCCCAGCATTTT; J gene: TRBJ1-5; clone size: once; D gene: TRBD1; CDR3 length: 15; V gene: TRBV6-5
CDR3 protein: CATTRTGPGNTIYF; CDR3 DNA: TGTGCCACCACGAGGACAGGGCCGGGAAACACCATATATTTT; J gene: TRBJ1-3; clone size: -; D gene: TRBD1; CDR3 length: 14; V gene: TRBV13
CDR3 protein: CASSLGKEAFF; CDR3 DNA: TGTGCCAGCAGTTTAGGCAAAGAAGCTTTCTTT; J gene: TRBJ1-1; clone size: -; D gene: -; CDR3 length: 11; V gene: TRBV6-6
CDR3 protein: CASSLLAGADEQFF; CDR3 DNA: TGTGCCAGCAGTTTATTAGCGGGAGCGGATGAGCAGTTCTTC; J gene: TRBJ2-1; clone size: -; D gene: TRBD2; CDR3 length: 14; V gene: TRBV27
CDR3 protein: CASSAGSFGAFF; CDR3 DNA: TGTGCCAGCAGTGCCGGAAGCTTTGGAGCTTTCTTT; J gene: TRBJ1-1; clone size: -; D gene: -; CDR3 length: 12; V gene: TRBV28
CDR3 protein: CASSIQGFLGSLAKNIQYF; CDR3 DNA: TGTGCCAGTAGTATTCAGGGTTTTCTCGGGTCGTTGGCCAAAAACATTCAGTACTTC; J gene: TRBJ2-4; clone size: once; D gene: -; CDR3 length: 19; V gene: TRBV19
CDR3 protein: CASSASGHNTGELFF; CDR3 DNA: TGTGCCAGCAGCGCCTCGGGACATAACACCGGGGAGCTGTTTTTT; J gene: TRBJ2-2; clone size: -; D gene: -; CDR3 length: 15; V gene: TRBV7-3
CDR3 protein: CASSVGQTNSPLHF; CDR3 DNA: TGTGCCAGCAGCGTGGGACAGACTAATTCACCCCTCCACTTT; J gene: TRBJ1-6; clone size: -; D gene: TRBD1; CDR3 length: 14; V gene: TRBV9
CDR3 protein: CASSVVQMINTEAFF; CDR3 DNA: TGTGCCAGCAGCGTAGTTCAGATGATTAACACTGAAGCTTTCTTT; J gene: TRBJ1-1; clone size: -; D gene: -; CDR3 length: 15; V gene: TRBV9
CDR3 protein: CAWSVGRGLQETQYF; CDR3 DNA: TGTGCCTGGAGTGTTGGCAGGGGGCTGCAAGAGACCCAGTACTTC; J gene: TRBJ2-5; clone size: -; D gene: TRBD1; CDR3 length: 15; V gene: TRBV30
CDR3 protein: CASLTSRQGSPNTEAFF; CDR3 DNA: TGTGCCAGTCTCACGTCGCGACAGGGATCCCCGAACACTGAAGCTTTCTTT; J gene: TRBJ1-1; clone size: -; D gene: TRBD1; CDR3 length: 17; V gene: TRBV19
CDR3 protein: CASSLGGQGYGNTIYF; CDR3 DNA: TGCGCCAGCAGCTTGGGGGGACAGGGCTACGGAAACACCATATATTTT; J gene: TRBJ1-3; clone size: -; D gene: TRBD1; CDR3 length: 16; V gene: TRBV5-1
CDR3 protein: CATSGTPGQRNEKLFF; CDR3 DNA: TGTGCCACCAGCGGTACACCGGGACAGAGAAATGAAAAACTGTTTTTT; J gene: TRBJ1-4; clone size: -; D gene: TRBD1; CDR3 length: 16; V gene: TRBV15
CDR3 protein: CASSQNAGLFVEAFF; CDR3 DNA: TGCGCCAGCAGCCAAAATGCTGGACTGTTCGTTGAAGCTTTCTTT; J gene: TRBJ1-1; clone size: -; D gene: -; CDR3 length: 15; V gene: TRBV4-3
CDR3 protein: CASSLGLAGNTGELFF; CDR3 DNA: TGTGCCAGCAGCTTAGGACTAGCGGGTAACACCGGGGAGCTGTTTTTT; J gene: TRBJ2-2; clone size: -; D gene: TRBD2; CDR3 length: 16; V gene: TRBV11-2
CDR3 protein: CASGEGPYNEQFF; CDR3 DNA: TGTGCCAGTGGGGAGGGCCCCTACAATGAGCAGTTCTTC; J gene: TRBJ2-1; clone size: -; D gene: TRBD2; CDR3 length: 13; V gene: TRBV19
CDR3 protein: CASSDNKVDSLNPYEQYF; CDR3 DNA: TGTGCCAGCAGCGATAATAAGGTAGATTCCCTGAACCCCTACGAGCAGTACTTC; J gene: TRBJ2-7; clone size: -; D gene: -; CDR3 length: 18; V gene: TRBV11-3
CDR3 protein: CASSERVRGDEQFF; CDR3 DNA: TGTGCCAGCAGTGAGCGGGTGAGGGGCGATGAGCAGTTCTTC; J gene: TRBJ2-1; clone size: -; D gene: -; CDR3 length: 14; V gene: TRBV6-4